These 22 T cell receptor beta chains originate from one sample sequenced in a study of T-cell reconstitution after alpha-beta-depleted transplantation in children. The authors prepared the TCRbeta library with unique molecular identifiers. MiXCR, run by TCRdb on the PCR reads, gives a single entry per CDR3 protein. The table has 250,000 to 400,000 distinct CDR3 sequences, more than 20% seen once. The sequencing here drew on PBMCs, mostly from graft donor cells, taken 180 days after TCRalphabeta/CD19-depleted stem cell transplant. The receptors derive from a male patient aged 10-17 years who had a stem cell transplant for acute lymphoblastic leukemia, so the T cells may come from the graft donor.

The sample holds a few counts of this clonotype. The chain links TRBV2 to TRBJ2-3; D unclear. Germline CDR1 and CDR2: SNHLY and FYNNEI. Trimming stripped 4 bases from V and 3 bases from J, with 14 bases between. The CDR3 is 15 amino acids. DNA of the CDR3: TGTGCCAGCAGTGGTGGTTATCCCCTTACAGATACGCAGTATTTT. This sequence encodes CASSGGYPLTDTQYF. Based on the CDR3 plus reference TRBV2 and TRBJ2-3, the full variable domain is EPEVTQTPSHQVTQMGQEVILRCVPISNHLYFYWYRQILGQKVEFLVSFYNNEISEKSEIFDDQFSVERPDGSNFTLKIRSTKLEDSAMYFCASSGGYPLTDTQYFGPGTRLTVL.

This clonotype was recorded many times. The chain couples TRBV12-3 or TRBV12-4 to TRBJ2-7, with D perhaps TRBD2 (5 bases). V shed 6 bases and J shed 2 bases, with 14 bases lying between them. This CDR3 contains 14 residues. The CDR3 region has the DNA TGTGCCAGCAGGCCTACTAGGCTGGCCTACGAGCAGTACTTC. Amino acids: CASRPTRLAYEQYF.

This clonotype was detected only a few times. V gene TRBV27 combines with J gene TRBJ2-7, with no clear D. The V end lost 2 bases, the J end lost 0 bases, and 14 bases lay between the germline ends. Germline V gives CDR1 MNHEY, CDR2 SMNVEV (reference sequence). The CDR3 sequence is 16 residues long. CDR3 DNA: TGTGCCAGCAGTTTAGATCGGTACCTGAGCTCCTACGAGCAGTACTTC. This translates into CASSLDRYLSSYEQYF.

This clonotype was detected many times. V gene TRBV7-7 combines with J gene TRBJ2-5; D is unresolved. Germline V gives CDR1 SSHAT, CDR2 FNYEAQ (reference sequence). Deletions cut 1 base from V and 4 bases from J, with 10 bases between. CDR3 length: 14 residues. The CDR3 protein is CASSLGPSRETQYF. CDR3 sequence (DNA): TGTGCCAGCAGCTTAGGTCCTAGTCGAGAGACCCAGTACTTC.

The chain is built from TRBV5-1 and TRBJ1-5, with D possibly being TRBD1 (5 bases). Trimming took off 4 bases at V and 2 bases at J, with 10 bases between the two ends. The germline V gene has CDR1 SGHRS and CDR2 YFSETQ. CDR3 length: 14 residues. DNA for the CDR3: TGCGCCAGCAGCGTTTGGGGGGGCAATCAGCCCCAGCATTTT. Translation gives CASSVWGGNQPQHF.

This rearrangement joins TRBV5-1 to TRBJ2-3; 9 bases are shared with TRBD2. CDR1 and CDR2 from the germline V gene are SGHRS and YFSETQ. V was clipped by 2 bases and J by 1 base; unmatched bases: 11. This CDR3 region has 18 residues. CDR3 coding DNA: TGCGCCAGCAGCTTAGGGCTAGCGGGAACACGGGGCACAGATACGCAGTATTTT. Protein product: CASSLGLAGTRGTDTQYF. Filled out from reference TRBV5-1 and TRBJ2-3, the complete variable domain reads KAGVTQTPRYLIKTRGQQVTLSCSPISGHRSVSWYQQTPGQGLQFLFEYFSETQRNKGNFPGRFSGRQFSNSRSEMNVSTLELGDSALYLCASSLGLAGTRGTDTQYFGPGTRLTVL.

This chain uses TRBV5-1 with TRBJ2-1; 7 bases match TRBD1. The CDR3 runs to 14 residues. Germline values: CDR1 SGHRS, CDR2 YFSETQ. V was pared by 0 bases and J by 7 bases, with 4 bases of the junction left unmatched. CDR3 DNA: TGCGCCAGCAGCTTGGGACAGGGAACTAATGAGCAGTTCTTC. It is translated as CASSLGQGTNEQFF.

This chain connects TRBV20-1 to TRBJ2-3, with 8 bases identical to TRBD2. V lost 0 bases, J lost 8 bases, and 19 bases stayed unmatched. The CDR3 consists of 18 residues. Germline-derived CDR1 and CDR2 are DFQATT and SNEGSKA (reference sequence). CDR3 DNA: TGCAGTGCTAGAGAGGCGCGGGAGGACAACATCAGGGCGCCTACGCAGTATTTT. As protein: CSAREAREDNIRAPTQYF.

The J gene is TRBJ2-7, the V gene TRBV10-3; no definite D call. V lost 0 bases and J 2 bases, leaving 8 bases between the germline ends. Germline loops: CDR1 ENHRY, CDR2 SYGVKD. The CDR3 extends over 14 amino acids. The CDR3 bases are TGTGCCATCAGTGAGTCGTGGGAAACCTACGAGCAGTACTTC. Residues: CAISESWETYEQYF.

This clonotype was observed a few times. The gene calls are TRBV7-2 and TRBJ2-1, with D possibly called TRBD1 or TRBD2 (5 bases each). CDR1 is SGHTA, CDR2 FQGNSA, per germline. Trimming removed 1 base from V and 15 bases from J, with 13 bases in between. The CDR3 contains 12 residues. The CDR3: CASSLGGGRLFF. In DNA form, the CDR3 reads TGTGCCAGCAGCTTAGGTGGGGGACGGCTGTTCTTC.

V is TRBV18 and J is TRBJ2-1; 9 nucleotides match TRBD2. CDR3 length equals 16 residues. CDR1 and CDR2 (germline): KGHSH, LQKENI. The V and J ends lost 2 bases and 9 bases, in that order; junction bases with no gene match: 11. The CDR3 loop is CASSPSSSGILVEQFF. CDR3 DNA: TGTGCCAGCTCACCATCCTCTAGCGGGATATTGGTTGAGCAGTTCTTC.

This clonotype was detected a few times. This chain joins TRBV4-2 and TRBJ1-3; D possibly corresponds to TRBD1 (5 bases). Germline V gene sequence: CDR1 LGHNA, CDR2 YNFKEQ. This CDR3 has 15 residues. V was clipped by 2 bases and J by 0 bases, with 8 bases between them. CDR3 in amino acids: CASSQQGDSGNTIYF. The CDR3 DNA reads TGTGCCAGCAGCCAACAGGGAGACTCTGGAAACACCATATATTTT.

This clonotype has more than one count but fewer than ten. The gene calls are TRBV5-1 and TRBJ2-1, with a possible D match to TRBD2 (6 bases). The germline CDR1 and CDR2 sequences are SGHRS and YFSETQ. The V end lost 0 bases, the J end lost 0 bases, and 13 bases lay between the germline ends. CDR3 length: 17 amino acids. CDR3 coding DNA: TGCGCCAGCAGCTTGGCCGGGAGCACAAGCTCCTACAATGAGCAGTTCTTC. Its protein product is CASSLAGSTSSYNEQFF.

This clonotype is a singleton in its sample. CDR3 sequence (DNA): TGTGCCAGCAGCCAGGCCGCGACCCAGTACTTC. This translates into CASSQAATQYF. V gene TRBV3-1 combines with J gene TRBJ2-5; D call uncertain. V shed 3 bases and J shed 7 bases, with 6 bases lying between them. The CDR3 contains 11 residues. Germline CDR1 is LGHDT and CDR2 is YNNKEL (reference sequence).

This clonotype was detected a few times. The chain joins TRBV7-3 to TRBJ2-3; TRBD2 agrees at 9 bases. The J segment lost 4 bases and the V segment lost 2 bases, leaving 7 bases of the junction unmatched. The V gene's germline CDR1 is SGHTA and CDR2 FQGTGA. The CDR3 has 16 amino acids. CDR3 loop: CASSLSGGRAPDTQYF. The CDR3 nucleotides are TGTGCCAGCAGCTTATCTGGCGGGAGGGCCCCAGATACGCAGTATTTT.

This clonotype was counted ten times or more. This CDR3 reads CASSLEGLNTEAFF. The CDR3, as DNA: TGTGCCAGCAGCTTAGAGGGCTTGAACACTGAAGCTTTCTTT. The chain combines TRBV7-3 with TRBJ1-1; the D is unclear. The V gene's germline CDR1 is SGHTA and CDR2 FQGTGA. Trimming cost V 2 bases and J 0 bases, with 7 bases left between them. This CDR3 comprises 14 residues.

This clonotype turned up a few times. J is TRBJ2-1 and V is TRBV21-1; no check of the table's D call, TRBD2, against the DNA was made. TRBV21-1 is termed a pseudogene. The length of the CDR3 is 16 residues. Written as DNA, the CDR3 is TGTGCCAGCATCTCCGCGGGGCTAGCGGTCTCCAATGAGCAGTTCTTC. It translates to CASISAGLAVSNEQFF.

Comments on this clonotype: The junction departs from germline at one end; a sequencing error may be responsible. The chain has TRBV7-2 and TRBJ2-1; maybe TRBD2 (5 bases). Germline CDR1 reads SGHTA; CDR2 reads FQGNSA. The CDR3 is 15 residues long. CDR3 DNA sequence: TGTGCCACCAAAAGGCGCGCGGGTGCCTACAGTGAGCAGTTCTTC. Encoded protein: CATKRRAGAYSEQFF.

The chain joins TRBV29-1 to TRBJ2-5; TRBD1 is a possible D gene (5 bases). Trimming cost V 4 bases and J 5 bases, with 11 bases left between them. Germline V gene sequence: CDR1 SQVTM, CDR2 ANQGSEA. This CDR3 contains 12 residues. The CDR3, as DNA: TGCAGCGTTGTTAGGCCAGGGGAGACCCAGTACTTC. This translates into CSVVRPGETQYF.

This clonotype has a single count. CDR3: CATSRDGRGSYEQYF. CDR3 nucleotide sequence: TGTGCCACCAGCAGAGACGGTAGGGGTTCCTACGAGCAGTACTTC. The chain employs TRBV15 and TRBJ2-7; a weak D match, TRBD1 (5 bases). Trimming cost V 0 bases and J 1 base, with 10 bases left between them. The CDR3 loop spans 15 amino acids. CDR1 and CDR2 from the germline V gene are LNHNV and YYDKDF (reference sequence).

The J gene is TRBJ2-1, the V gene TRBV4-1; D is uncertain. The CDR3 has 13 residues. V was clipped by 0 bases and J by 12 bases, with 12 bases between them. Germline CDR1 is MGHRA and CDR2 is YSYEKL. In nucleotides, the CDR3 is TGCGCCAGCAGCCAAGATCCGGTTTCGGGGCAGTTCTTC. Translating it yields CASSQDPVSGQFF.

This clonotype was picked up a small number of times. This chain joins TRBV20-1 and TRBJ2-7; 9 bases align to TRBD1. CDR3 length: 16 amino acids. In germline, CDR1 is DFQATT, CDR2 SNEGSKA (reference sequence). Trimming at V came to 1 base and at J to 2 bases, leaving 9 bases not matched to a gene. CDR3 in amino acids: CSARGPGQGITYEQYF. The CDR3, as DNA: TGCAGTGCTAGAGGCCCCGGACAGGGGATCACCTACGAGCAGTACTTC.